This TCR beta chain was obtained from a study of glioma-infiltrating T cells after dendritic cell vaccination (TCRdb year 2016). A note on the overall study: The cohort comprised around 15 glioblastoma patients from Phase I and II dendritic cell vaccination trials, 9 newly diagnosed and 6 with recurrent disease. Between the early 2000s and the early 2010s, the patients were given dendritic cell vaccination pulsed with autologous tumor lysate. The vaccine consisted of monocyte-derived dendritic cells cultured less than 9 days with IL-4 and GM-CSF, then pulsed overnight with autologous tumor lysate. Each patient got three intradermal injections of the dendritic cell vaccine, spaced at biweekly intervals, in the arm below the axilla. Tumor-infiltrating lymphocyte content was quantified and tumor and blood repertoires were compared in dendritic cell-vaccinated glioblastoma patients by deep sequencing of TCR beta CDR3 regions. TCR sequencing metrics, including TIL content and tumor-blood repertoire overlap, were correlated with survival after dendritic cell vaccination. Results the study describes overall, beyond this receptor: The cohort was small and heterogeneous, only a few patients had full blood and tumor sets, and even fewer had initial-recurrent tumor pairs. No direct relationship between TCR clonality and survival was found, suggesting a diverse polyclonal response may matter. The response model built on TCR overlap across three groups was characterized as speculative, with prospective validation still needed. After dendritic cell vaccination, a higher estimated pretreatment TIL content predicted longer time to progression and overall survival.

The germline V gene supplies CDR1 SGHRS and CDR2 YFSETQ. The CDR3 covers 16 residues, taking in both the cysteine and the phenylalanine. The sequence is cut down to CDR3 DNA, 48 bases in frame from base 1. V sheds 4 bases and J sheds 5 bases, leaving 21 bases between their ends. Using the immunoSEQ assay, TCRB CDR3 regions were amplified from roughly 2.1 micrograms of genomic DNA, or from all available DNA when less than that was on hand. For multiplex PCR, 60 forward primers for TCR V beta segments and 13 reverse primers for J beta segments were used. To estimate the number of reads per starting template, synthetic control templates were added to each sample at limiting dilution. Reads of 87 bp were generated by sequencing on the Illumina HiSeq System. The authors' pipeline ran thus. PCR and sequencing errors were removed by a nearest neighbor algorithm that merged closely related sequences. TCR overlap was defined as the percentage of unique tumor TCR beta sequences that were also found in the peripheral blood of the same patient. In its TCRdb copy, this immuneACCESS table keeps in-frame sequences only and misses some clones. Where compared with another copy, unresolved V genes explain less than half of these, and the others have no known cause. V, J and clone size reflect that table, while D and trimming were determined from the DNA. Recorded for this sample are 60,000 to 70,000 clones; 80% to 85% of them occurred a single time. The top ten hold 9.2% of the sample.

In regard to this clone: What antigen it recognizes has not been identified. The sample holds no much larger clone one base away, and base qualities are not on file.

Selection of patients required sufficient residual fresh-frozen tumor tissue and over two years of available survival data. Although molecular status otherwise differed among the glioblastoma patients, no patient had an isocitrate dehydrogenase mutation. PBMC were collected before vaccination, two weeks after the third vaccination, and at tumor progression if progression occurred. The Qiagen DNeasy Blood extraction Kit was used for extraction of genomic DNA. Specimen: blood, collected before dendritic cell vaccination. The V gene is TRBV5-1 and the J gene is TRBJ2-5; the best D guess is TRBD1, with 6 bases matching. The TCR comes from a human donor with glioblastoma. DNA sequence: TGCGCCAGCAGCACGCAGGGGTCGTTGGGCGGGGAGACCCAGTACTTC. This yields the protein CASSTQGSLGGETQYF. Reference TRBV5-1 and TRBJ2-5 genes cover what lies past the CDR3, so the full variable domain is KAGVTQTPRYLIKTRGQQVTLSCSPISGHRSVSWYQQTPGQGLQFLFEYFSETQRNKGNFPGRFSGRQFSNSRSEMNVSTLELGDSALYLCASSTQGSLGGETQYFGPGTRLLVL.